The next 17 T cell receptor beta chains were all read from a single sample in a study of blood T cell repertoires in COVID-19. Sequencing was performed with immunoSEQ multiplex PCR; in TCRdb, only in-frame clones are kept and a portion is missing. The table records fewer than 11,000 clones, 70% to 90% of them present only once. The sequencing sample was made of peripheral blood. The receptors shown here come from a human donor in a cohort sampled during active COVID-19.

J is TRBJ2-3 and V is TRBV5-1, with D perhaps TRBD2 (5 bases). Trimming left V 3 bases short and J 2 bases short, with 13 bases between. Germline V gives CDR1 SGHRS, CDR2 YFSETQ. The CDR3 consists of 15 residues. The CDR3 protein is CASSSGLAYTDTQYF. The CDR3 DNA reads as TGCGCCAGCAGCTCAGGACTGGCTTACACAGATACGCAGTATTTT.

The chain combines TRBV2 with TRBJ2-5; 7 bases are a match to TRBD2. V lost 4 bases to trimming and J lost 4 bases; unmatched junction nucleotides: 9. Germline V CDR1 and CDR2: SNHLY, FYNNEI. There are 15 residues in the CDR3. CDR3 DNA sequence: TGTGCCAGCAGTGGGGGAGCGGGGTTGGGAGAGACCCAGTACTTC. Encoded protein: CASSGGAGLGETQYF.

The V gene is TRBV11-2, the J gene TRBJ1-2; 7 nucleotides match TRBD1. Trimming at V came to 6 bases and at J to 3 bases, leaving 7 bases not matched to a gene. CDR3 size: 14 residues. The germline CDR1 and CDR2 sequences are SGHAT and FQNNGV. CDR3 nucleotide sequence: TGTGCCAGCAGGGAGACAGGGACCTACTATGGCTACACCTTC. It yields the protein CASRETGTYYGYTF.

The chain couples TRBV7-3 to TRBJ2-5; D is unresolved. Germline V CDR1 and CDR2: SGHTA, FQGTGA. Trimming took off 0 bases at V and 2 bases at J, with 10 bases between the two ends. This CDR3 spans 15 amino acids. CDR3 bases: TGTGCCAGCAGCTTAACTAGCCGATTACAAGAGACCCAGTACTTC. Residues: CASSLTSRLQETQYF.

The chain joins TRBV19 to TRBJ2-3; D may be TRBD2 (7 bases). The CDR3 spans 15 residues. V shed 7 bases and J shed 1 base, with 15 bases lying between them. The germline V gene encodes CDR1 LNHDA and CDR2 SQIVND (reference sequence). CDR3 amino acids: CASMGGQGGTDTQYF. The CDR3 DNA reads TGTGCCAGTATGGGGGGGCAGGGAGGCACAGATACGCAGTATTTT.

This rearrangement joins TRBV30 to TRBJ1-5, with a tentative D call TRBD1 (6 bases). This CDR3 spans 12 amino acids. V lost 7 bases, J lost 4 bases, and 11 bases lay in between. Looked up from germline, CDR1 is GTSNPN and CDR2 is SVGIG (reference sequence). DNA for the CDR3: TGTGCCTCACAGGGACGAAATCAGCCCCAGCATTTT. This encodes CASQGRNQPQHF.

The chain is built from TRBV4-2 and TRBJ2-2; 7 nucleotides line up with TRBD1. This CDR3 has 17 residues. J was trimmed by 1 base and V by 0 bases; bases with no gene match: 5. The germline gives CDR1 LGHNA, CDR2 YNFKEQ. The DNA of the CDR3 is TGTGCCAGCAGCCAAGATAACCCAGGGGGGAACACCGGGGAGCTGTTTTTT. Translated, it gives CASSQDNPGGNTGELFF.

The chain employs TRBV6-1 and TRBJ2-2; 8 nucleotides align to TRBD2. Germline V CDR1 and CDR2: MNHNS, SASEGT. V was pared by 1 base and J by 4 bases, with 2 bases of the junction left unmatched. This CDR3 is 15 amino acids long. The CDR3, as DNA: TGTGCCAGCAGTGAAGACGCGGGGGGCACCGGGGAGCTGTTTTTT. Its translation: CASSEDAGGTGELFF.

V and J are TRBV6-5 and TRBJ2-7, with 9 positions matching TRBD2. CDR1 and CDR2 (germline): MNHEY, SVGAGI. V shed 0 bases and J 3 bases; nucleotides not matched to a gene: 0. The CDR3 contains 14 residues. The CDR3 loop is CASSYSTSGYEQYF. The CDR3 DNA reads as TGTGCCAGCAGTTACTCGACTAGCGGCTACGAGCAGTACTTC.

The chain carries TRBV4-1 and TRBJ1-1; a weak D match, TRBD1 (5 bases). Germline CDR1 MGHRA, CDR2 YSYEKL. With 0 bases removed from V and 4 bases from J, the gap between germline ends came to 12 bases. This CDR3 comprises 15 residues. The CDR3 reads CASSQDYTGGTEAFF. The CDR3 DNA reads TGCGCCAGCAGCCAAGATTACACGGGGGGCACTGAAGCTTTCTTT.

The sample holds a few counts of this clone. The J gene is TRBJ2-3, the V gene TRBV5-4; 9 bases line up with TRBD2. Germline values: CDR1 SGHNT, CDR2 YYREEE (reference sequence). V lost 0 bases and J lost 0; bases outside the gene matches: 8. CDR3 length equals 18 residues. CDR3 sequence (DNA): TGTGCCAGCAGCTTGGCGGGTAGCGGGGGTTCTAGCACAGATACGCAGTATTTT. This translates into CASSLAGSGGSSTDTQYF.

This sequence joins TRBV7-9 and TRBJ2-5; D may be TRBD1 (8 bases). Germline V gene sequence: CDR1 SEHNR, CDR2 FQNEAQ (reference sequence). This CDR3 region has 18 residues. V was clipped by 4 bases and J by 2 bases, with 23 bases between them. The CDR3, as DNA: TGTGCCAGCAGCTCCTCAGGGGGCGGGGGTCTTAAGCAAGAGACCCAGTACTTC. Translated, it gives CASSSSGGGGLKQETQYF.

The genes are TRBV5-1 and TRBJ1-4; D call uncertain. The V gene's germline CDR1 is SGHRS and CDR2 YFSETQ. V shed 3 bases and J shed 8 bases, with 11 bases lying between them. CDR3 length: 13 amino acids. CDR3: CASSWGGGEKLFF. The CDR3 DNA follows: TGCGCCAGCAGCTGGGGAGGTGGAGAAAAACTGTTTTTT.

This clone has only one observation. CDR3 loop: CASSLASVYQETQYF. The DNA for the CDR3 is TGTGCCAGCAGCTTAGCTTCGGTCTACCAAGAGACCCAGTACTTC. V is TRBV11-2 and J is TRBJ2-5; unclear D gene. Germline loops: CDR1 SGHAT, CDR2 FQNNGV. The CDR3 loop spans 15 amino acids. The V and J ends lost 1 base and 0 bases respectively, with 9 bases between them. Looking up the rest from reference TRBV11-2 and TRBJ2-5 gives the full variable domain: EAGVAQSPRYKIIEKRQSVAFWCNPISGHATLYWYQQILGQGPKLLIQFQNNGVVDDSQLPKDRFSAERLKGVDSTLKIQPAKLEDSAVYLCASSLASVYQETQYFGPGTRLLVL.

The CDR3 DNA follows: TGCGCCAGCAGCTCTGACAGTTTCGAAGAGCCCTATAATTCACCCCTCCACTTT. It translates to CASSSDSFEEPYNSPLHF. The rearrangement joins TRBV5-1 to TRBJ1-6; TRBD1 is a possible D gene (5 bases). The V gene's germline CDR1 is SGHRS and CDR2 YFSETQ. This CDR3 spans 18 amino acids. V was pared by 3 bases and J by 2 bases, with 18 bases between.

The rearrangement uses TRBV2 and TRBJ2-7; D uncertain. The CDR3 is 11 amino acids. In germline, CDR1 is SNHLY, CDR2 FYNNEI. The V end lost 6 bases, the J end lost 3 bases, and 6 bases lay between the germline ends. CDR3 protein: CASRAHYEQYF. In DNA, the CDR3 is TGTGCCAGCAGGGCCCACTACGAGCAGTACTTC. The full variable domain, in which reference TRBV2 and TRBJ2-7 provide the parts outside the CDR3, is EPEVTQTPSHQVTQMGQEVILRCVPISNHLYFYWYRQILGQKVEFLVSFYNNEISEKSEIFDDQFSVERPDGSNFTLKIRSTKLEDSAMYFCASRAHYEQYFGPGTRLTVT.

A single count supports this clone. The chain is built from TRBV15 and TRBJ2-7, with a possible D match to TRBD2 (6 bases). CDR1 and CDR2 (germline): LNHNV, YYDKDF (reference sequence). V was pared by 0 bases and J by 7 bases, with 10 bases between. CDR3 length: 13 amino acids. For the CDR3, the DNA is TGTGCCACCAGCAGAGATCTAGGAGGGGAGCAGTACTTC. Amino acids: CATSRDLGGEQYF.